One and the same sample provided the 24 T cell receptor beta chains below, sequenced in a study of blood T cell repertoires in COVID-19. Sequenced by immunoSEQ multiplex PCR; TCRdb stores in-frame clones only, minus some. Of roughly 160,000 clones detected, approximately 91% appear once; the ten largest clones hold 0.53%. The specimen was peripheral blood. The receptors shown here come from a man in his fifties with acute or convalescent COVID-19.

V and J are TRBV19 and TRBJ2-1; 11 bases align to TRBD2. The CDR3 has 14 residues. The V gene's germline CDR1 is LNHDA and CDR2 SQIVND (reference sequence). The trim removed 10 bases at V and 6 bases at J, leaving 8 bases unmatched. The CDR3 DNA reads TGTGCCAAACTACCGGGACTAGCGGCCAATGAGCAGTTCTTC. Translating it yields CAKLPGLAANEQFF. Full variable domain (missing parts from reference TRBV19 and TRBJ2-1): DGGITQSPKYLFRKEGQNVTLSCEQNLNHDAMYWYRQDPGQGLRLIYYSQIVNDFQKGDIAEGYSVSREKKESFPLTVTSAQKNPTAFYLCAKLPGLAANEQFFGPGTRLTVL.

The chain is built from TRBV9 and TRBJ2-1, with a possible D match to TRBD1 (6 bases). Germline V lookup: CDR1 SGDLS, CDR2 YYNGEE. The CDR3 extends over 16 amino acids. The V and J ends lost 4 bases and 7 bases respectively, with 21 bases between them. The CDR3 DNA sequence: TGTGCCAGCAGCCCCTGGTCCGGACAGACTTGGAATGAGCAGTTCTTC. Its translation: CASSPWSGQTWNEQFF. The full variable domain, its missing parts supplied by reference TRBV9 and TRBJ2-1, is DSGVTQTPKHLITATGQRVTLRCSPRSGDLSVYWYQQSLDQGLQFLIQYYNGEERAKGNILERFSAQQFPDLHSELNLSSLELGDSALYFCASSPWSGQTWNEQFFGPGTRLTVL.

CDR3 coding DNA: TGTGCCAGCAGCCAAGGTGGCGGCAATGAGCAGTTCTTC. This translates into CASSQGGGNEQFF. V and J are TRBV4-2 and TRBJ2-1; D gene ambiguous. This CDR3 region has 13 residues. The V end lost 1 base, the J end lost 6 bases, and 7 bases lay between the germline ends. CDR1 is LGHNA and CDR2 is YNFKEQ in the germline V gene.

The chain recombines TRBV7-2 with TRBJ2-5; D is undetermined. The CDR3 is made up of 13 amino acids. Trimming took off 6 bases at V and 4 bases at J, with 12 bases between the two ends. Germline V gives CDR1 SGHTA, CDR2 FQGNSA. For the CDR3, the DNA is TGTGCCAGCAGTTCCCAGGTTGGAGAGACCCAGTACTTC. Translated: CASSSQVGETQYF.

The chain combines TRBV5-1 with TRBJ2-2, with D possibly matching TRBD1 (5 bases). Germline V gene data show CDR1 as SGHRS and CDR2 as YFSETQ. This CDR3 is 14 amino acids long. The V and J ends lost 5 bases and 5 bases respectively, with 13 bases between them. The CDR3 protein is CASRTGDGTGELFF. Here the CDR3 DNA reads TGCGCCAGCAGAACAGGTGATGGTACCGGGGAGCTGTTTTTT.

This clone came up once. This sequence joins TRBV11-1 and TRBJ2-4; the D gene is possibly TRBD2 (5 bases). Trimming removed 1 base at V and 6 bases at J, with 16 bases between. There are 16 residues in the CDR3. Germline CDR1 reads SGHAT; CDR2 reads FQDESV (reference sequence). CDR3 sequence (DNA): TGTGCCAGCAGCTTAGAACAAAGGACTCCTTTAAACATTCAGTACTTC. Protein: CASSLEQRTPLNIQYF.

CDR3: CASKPRPGNTGELFF. DNA for the CDR3: TGTGCCAGTAAACCAAGGCCGGGGAACACCGGGGAGCTGTTTTTT. This chain uses TRBV19 with TRBJ2-2; D unresolved. V was cut by 7 bases and J by 1 base, with 13 bases left in between. The CDR3 extends over 15 amino acids. CDR1 and CDR2 (germline): LNHDA, SQIVND (reference sequence). The full variable domain, with the rest looked up from reference TRBV19 and TRBJ2-2, is DGGITQSPKYLFRKEGQNVTLSCEQNLNHDAMYWYRQDPGQGLRLIYYSQIVNDFQKGDIAEGYSVSREKKESFPLTVTSAQKNPTAFYLCASKPRPGNTGELFFGEGSRLTVL.

This chain connects TRBV4-3 to TRBJ1-5; TRBD1 might be the D (5 bases). The CDR3 extends over 15 amino acids. Germline V gives CDR1 LGHNA, CDR2 YSLEER. Trimming cost V 6 bases and J 1 base, with 13 bases left between them. The CDR3 loop is CASSFRVWSNQPQHF. The CDR3 DNA reads TGCGCCAGCAGTTTCAGGGTATGGAGCAATCAGCCCCAGCATTTT.

The V and J genes are TRBV12-3 or TRBV12-4 and TRBJ2-3; D gene ambiguous. The CDR3 spans 12 residues. Trimming stripped 4 bases from V and 2 bases from J, with 4 bases between. The CDR3 DNA reads TGTGCCAGCAGTTCTTACACAGATACGCAGTATTTT. Protein: CASSSYTDTQYF.

The V gene is TRBV27, the J gene TRBJ1-2, with 7 bases aligning to TRBD1. Trimming removed 5 bases from V and 7 bases from J; junction bases left unmatched: 7. Germline V gene sequence: CDR1 MNHEY, CDR2 SMNVEV (reference sequence). The CDR3 spans 13 residues. CDR3 region: CASSPRQGSGYTF. The CDR3, as DNA: TGTGCCAGCAGTCCACGACAGGGCTCTGGCTACACCTTC.

The chain links TRBV6-5 to TRBJ2-2, with D possibly being TRBD2 (6 bases). The CDR3 contains 15 residues. Germline V lookup: CDR1 MNHEY, CDR2 SVGAGI. Trimming stripped 1 base from V and 5 bases from J, with 11 bases between. The chain's CDR3 is CASSYWGESTGELFF. CDR3 in DNA: TGTGCCAGCAGTTACTGGGGGGAATCAACCGGGGAGCTGTTTTTT.

The chain carries TRBV5-6 and TRBJ2-7, with D possibly TRBD1 on 5 matching bases. Trimming pared 1 base from V and 1 base from J, leaving 9 bases between. Germline V gives CDR1 SGHDT, CDR2 YYEEEE. The CDR3 length is 14 residues. CDR3 residues: CASSLRQGSYEQYF. The CDR3 DNA reads as TGTGCCAGCAGCTTGCGGCAGGGTTCCTACGAGCAGTACTTC.

The chain joins TRBV4-1 to TRBJ2-1; 7 bases are shared with TRBD2. Germline loops: CDR1 MGHRA, CDR2 YSYEKL. This CDR3 is 17 amino acids long. The V segment lost 0 bases and the J segment 3 bases; nucleotides outside the gene matches: 8. CDR3 DNA sequence: TGCGCCAGCAGCCAAGAAGTCCTAGCGGCCGACTACAATGAGCAGTTCTTC. Translated, it gives CASSQEVLAADYNEQFF.

This clone was counted a few times. This rearrangement joins TRBV19 to TRBJ2-7; 7 bases are shared with TRBD2. The V gene's germline CDR1 is LNHDA and CDR2 SQIVND (reference sequence). V shed 3 bases and J 2 bases; nucleotides not matched to a gene: 7. This CDR3 contains 15 residues. As DNA, the CDR3 is TGTGCCAGTAGTATCTCCGGGACTACTACCTACGAGCAGTACTTC. Encoded protein: CASSISGTTTYEQYF.

The chain couples TRBV11-2 to TRBJ1-1; unclear D gene. The CDR3 has 14 residues. Trimming took off 1 base at V and 3 bases at J, with 9 bases between the two ends. Germline V gene data show CDR1 as SGHAT and CDR2 as FQNNGV. For the CDR3, the DNA is TGTGCCAGCAGCTTAGGACGAGGGTACACTGAAGCTTTCTTT. Translation: CASSLGRGYTEAFF.

The gene calls are TRBV11-2 and TRBJ2-2; 7 nucleotides agree with TRBD1. The length of the CDR3 is 15 residues. Germline trimming cut 6 bases from V and 1 base from J; bases unmatched to any gene: 5. Per the germline V gene, CDR1 is SGHAT and CDR2 is FQNNGV. The CDR3 DNA reads TGTGCCAGCAGATTGGACAGGTTGAACACCGGGGAGCTGTTTTTT. The encoded protein is CASRLDRLNTGELFF.

The CDR3 reads CASSPETGGFTEAFF. The CDR3 nucleotides read TGTGCCAGCAGCCCAGAGACAGGGGGTTTCACTGAAGCTTTCTTT. The chain combines TRBV5-8 with TRBJ1-1, with 9 bases that match TRBD1. V was clipped by 4 bases and J by 4 bases; unmatched bases: 8. Germline CDR1 SGHTS, CDR2 YDEGEE. The CDR3 runs to 15 residues. The full variable domain, its missing parts supplied by reference TRBV5-8 and TRBJ1-1, is EAGVTQSPTHLIKTRGQQATLRCSPISGHTSVYWYQQALGLGLQFLLWYDEGEERNRGNFPPRFSGRQFPNYSSELNVNALELEDSALYLCASSPETGGFTEAFFGQGTRLTVV.

Here the CDR3 reads CASSRGMAPLYGYTF. The CDR3 DNA sequence: TGTGCCAGCAGCCGGGGTATGGCCCCACTTTATGGCTACACCTTC. This chain uses TRBV28 with TRBJ1-2; D call uncertain. The CDR3 covers 15 residues. Trimming cost V 6 bases and J 5 bases, with 19 bases left between them. Germline CDR1 MDHEN, CDR2 SYDVKM.

CDR3 bases: TGTGCCAGCATCAACGACAGGGCCCTGATGTACAATGAGCAGTTCTTC. Translation gives CASINDRALMYNEQFF. The gene calls are TRBV28 and TRBJ2-1; 7 bases are shared with TRBD1. With 7 bases clipped from V and 4 bases from J, the junction kept 13 bases outside the gene matches. Germline V lookup: CDR1 MDHEN, CDR2 SYDVKM. The CDR3 length is 16 residues. Drawing the rest from reference TRBV28 and TRBJ2-1, the complete variable domain is DVKVTQSSRYLVKRTGEKVFLECVQDMDHENMFWYRQDPGLGLRLIYFSYDVKMKEKGDIPEGYSVSREKKERFSLILESASTNQTSMYLCASINDRALMYNEQFFGPGTRLTVL.

This chain uses TRBV7-9 with TRBJ1-1; no definite D call. The germline V gene encodes CDR1 SEHNR and CDR2 FQNEAQ (reference sequence). Deletions cut 5 bases from V and 3 bases from J, with 16 bases between. This CDR3 is 15 amino acids long. As DNA, the CDR3 is TGTGCCAGCAGCCCCCCTCTATCCCGGGACACTGAAGCTTTCTTT. Protein: CASSPPLSRDTEAFF. The variable domain in full, completed from reference TRBV7-9 and TRBJ1-1, reads DTGVSQNPRHKITKRGQNVTFRCDPISEHNRLYWYRQTLGQGPEFLTYFQNEAQLEKSRLLSDRFSAERPKGSFSTLEIQRTEQGDSAMYLCASSPPLSRDTEAFFGQGTRLTVV.

This chain connects TRBV27 to TRBJ2-1; TRBD2 aligns across 9 bases. This CDR3 is 18 amino acids long. The trim removed 4 bases at V and 6 bases at J, leaving 16 bases unmatched. Germline V gene data show CDR1 as MNHEY and CDR2 as SMNVEV (reference sequence). The CDR3 DNA sequence: TGTGCCAGCAGTTCCCCCTCCCTAGCGGGAAGAACTCGCAATGAGCAGTTCTTC. It encodes CASSSPSLAGRTRNEQFF.

The chain links TRBV9 to TRBJ2-5; 11 nucleotides align to TRBD2. J was trimmed by 4 bases and V by 0 bases; bases with no gene match: 8. The germline gives CDR1 SGDLS, CDR2 YYNGEE. This CDR3 region has 17 residues. DNA of the CDR3: TGTGCCAGCAGCGTAGAGGTTAGCGGGGGGGCCAGAGAGACCCAGTACTTC. Its protein is CASSVEVSGGARETQYF.

The chain has TRBV28 and TRBJ2-6, with a tentative D call TRBD2 (6 bases). V lost 5 bases, J lost 0 bases, and 8 bases lay in between. In germline, CDR1 is MDHEN, CDR2 SYDVKM. The CDR3 sequence is 15 residues long. The CDR3 DNA reads TGTGCCAGCAGTCCGGGGGTCTCTGGGGCCAACGTCCTGACTTTC. The encoded protein is CASSPGVSGANVLTF.

The chain combines TRBV7-9 with TRBJ1-2; 7 bases match TRBD1. The V segment lost 5 bases and the J segment 6 bases; nucleotides outside the gene matches: 6. The CDR3 loop spans 13 amino acids. Germline V gene data show CDR1 as SEHNR and CDR2 as FQNEAQ (reference sequence). The CDR3 spells CASSATGEDGYTF. Written as DNA, the CDR3 is TGTGCCAGCAGCGCCACAGGGGAGGATGGCTACACCTTC.